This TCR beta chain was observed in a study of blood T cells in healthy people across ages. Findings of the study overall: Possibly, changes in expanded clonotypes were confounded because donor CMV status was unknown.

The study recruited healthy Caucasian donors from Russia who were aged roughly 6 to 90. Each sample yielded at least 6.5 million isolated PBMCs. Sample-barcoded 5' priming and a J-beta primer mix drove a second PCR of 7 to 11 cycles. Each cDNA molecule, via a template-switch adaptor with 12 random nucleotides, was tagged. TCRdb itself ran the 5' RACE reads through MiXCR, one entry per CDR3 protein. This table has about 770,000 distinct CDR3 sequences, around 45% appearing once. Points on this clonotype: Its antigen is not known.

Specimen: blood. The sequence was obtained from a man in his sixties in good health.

The CDR3 nucleotides are TGTGCCAGCAGCAAACGGGACAGGGAGACAGATACGCAGTATTTT. Translating it yields CASSKRDRETDTQYF. This chain joins TRBV21-1 and TRBJ2-3; no DNA check was done on the table's D call, TRBD1. TRBV21-1 represents a pseudogene. The CDR3 covers 15 residues.